This T cell receptor (beta chain) was sequenced during a study of cytomegalovirus exposure and HLA in healthy donors. Regarding the study as a whole: Testing in vitro showed a few CMV-associated chains specific for CMV antigens. Sequencing depth roughly uniform across donors was assumed in presence/absence analyses.

The PCR ran on 60 Vbeta and 13 Jbeta primers. Measured with immunoSEQ multiplex PCR; TCRdb has only the in-frame clones, and not every one. The data contain a few hundred thousand clones, 82% of them seen just once; the ten biggest clones take up roughly 0.58%. The length of the CDR3 is 17 residues. From germline, CDR1 is MGHRA and CDR2 YSYEKL. V lost 0 bases and J lost 2, with 14 bases in between. Turning to this clone: Its antigen is not identified.

V gene TRBV4-1 combines with J gene TRBJ1-3, with a tentative D call TRBD1 (5 bases). The TCR was taken from a woman aged 40-49 years in good health and CMV-seronegative. Material: PBMCs. The CDR3 loop reads CASSQDGMQGAGNTIYF. The CDR3 DNA reads as TGCGCCAGCAGCCAAGATGGGATGCAAGGGGCTGGAAACACCATATATTTT.